This TCR beta chain emerged from a study of T-cell reconstitution after alpha-beta-depleted transplantation in children. Preparation of the TCRbeta library involved a method that used unique molecular identifiers. TCRdb independently ran MiXCR on the PCR reads; one entry per CDR3 protein. The sample has some 590,000 distinct CDR3 sequences; about 10% are singletons. This clonotype was seen only a few times. CDR1 and CDR2 (germline): SEHNR, FQNEAQ (reference sequence). With 5 bases removed from V and 6 bases from J, the gap between germline ends came to 14 bases. There are 14 residues in the CDR3. The sequence came from a human donor who donated a stem cell graft to a child with acute myeloid leukemia. The sample here was PBMCs from the stem cell graft donor, taken from the stem cell graft. The rearrangement uses TRBV7-9 and TRBJ2-1; tentatively, D is TRBD2 (6 bases). The CDR3 loop reads CASSPGLNPNEQFF. The CDR3 bases are TGTGCCAGCAGCCCCGGACTAAACCCCAATGAGCAGTTCTTC.